The source of this T cell receptor beta chain is a study of cytomegalovirus exposure and HLA in healthy donors. The CDR3 has 12 amino acids. Germline CDR1 WSHSY, CDR2 SAAADI. The PCR was carried out with 60 Vbeta primers and 13 Jbeta primers. Profiling relied on immunoSEQ multiplex PCR, and the TCRdb table lists in-frame clones only, not all of them. The repertoire includes 200,000 to 250,000 clones, 70% to 85% of them detected once, and 3% to 4% sits in the top ten. This TCR was recovered from a male donor in good health and CMV-seronegative. The rearrangement joins TRBV10-2 to TRBJ2-5; D gene uncertain. The end of the DNA is better explained by TRBJ2-7, so the J call may be wrong. What was sequenced was PBMCs. The CDR3 sequence is CASSEGVYEQYF. For the CDR3, the DNA is TGCGCCAGCAGTGAGGGAGTCTACGAGCAGTACTTC.